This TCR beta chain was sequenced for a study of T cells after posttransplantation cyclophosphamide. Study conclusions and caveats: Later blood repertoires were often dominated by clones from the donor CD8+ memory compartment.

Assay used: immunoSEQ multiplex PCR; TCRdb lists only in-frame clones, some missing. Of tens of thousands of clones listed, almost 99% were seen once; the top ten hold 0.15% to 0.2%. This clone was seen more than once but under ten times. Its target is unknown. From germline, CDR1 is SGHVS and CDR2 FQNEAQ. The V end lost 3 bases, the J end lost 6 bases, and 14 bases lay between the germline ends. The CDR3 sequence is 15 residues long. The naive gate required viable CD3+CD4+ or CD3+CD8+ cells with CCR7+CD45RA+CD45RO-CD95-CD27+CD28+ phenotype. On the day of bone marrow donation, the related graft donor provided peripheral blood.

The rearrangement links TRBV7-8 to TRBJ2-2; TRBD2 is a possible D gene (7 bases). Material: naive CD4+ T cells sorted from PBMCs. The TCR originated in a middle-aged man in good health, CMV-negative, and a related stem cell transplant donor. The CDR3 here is CASSFRGARAGELFF. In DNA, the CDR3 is TGTGCCAGCAGCTTTCGGGGGGCGCGCGCCGGGGAGCTGTTTTTT.